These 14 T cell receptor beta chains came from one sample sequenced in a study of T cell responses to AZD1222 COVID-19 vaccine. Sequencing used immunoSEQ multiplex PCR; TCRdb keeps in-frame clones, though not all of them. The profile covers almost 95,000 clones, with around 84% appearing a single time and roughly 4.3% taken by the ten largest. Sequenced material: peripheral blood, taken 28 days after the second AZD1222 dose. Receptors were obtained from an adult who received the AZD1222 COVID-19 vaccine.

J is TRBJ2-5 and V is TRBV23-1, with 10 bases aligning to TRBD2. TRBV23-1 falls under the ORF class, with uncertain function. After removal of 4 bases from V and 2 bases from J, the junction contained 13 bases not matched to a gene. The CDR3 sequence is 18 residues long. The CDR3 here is CASSRSEPLAGAQETQYF. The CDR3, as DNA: TGCGCCAGCAGTCGATCCGAGCCCCTAGCGGGGGCACAAGAGACCCAGTACTTC.

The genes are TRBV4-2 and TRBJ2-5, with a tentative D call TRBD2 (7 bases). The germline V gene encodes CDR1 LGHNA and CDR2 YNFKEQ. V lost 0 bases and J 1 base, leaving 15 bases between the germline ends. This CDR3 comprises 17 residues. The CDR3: CASSQDYRRGGQETQYF. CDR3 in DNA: TGTGCCAGCAGCCAAGATTATCGGAGGGGGGGCCAAGAGACCCAGTACTTC.

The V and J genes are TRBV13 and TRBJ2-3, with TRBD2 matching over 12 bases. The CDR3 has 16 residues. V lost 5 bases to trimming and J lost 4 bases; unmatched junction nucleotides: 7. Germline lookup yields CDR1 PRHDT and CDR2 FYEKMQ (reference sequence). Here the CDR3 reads CASSTRTSGESDTQYF. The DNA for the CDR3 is TGTGCCAGCAGCACCCGGACTAGCGGGGAGTCAGATACGCAGTATTTT.

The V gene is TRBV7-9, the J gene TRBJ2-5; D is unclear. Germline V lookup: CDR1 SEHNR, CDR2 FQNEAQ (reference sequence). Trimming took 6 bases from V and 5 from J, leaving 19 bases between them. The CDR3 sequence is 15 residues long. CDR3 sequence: CASSYESGLSETQYF. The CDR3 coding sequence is TGTGCCAGCAGTTACGAATCGGGCTTATCGGAGACCCAGTACTTC.

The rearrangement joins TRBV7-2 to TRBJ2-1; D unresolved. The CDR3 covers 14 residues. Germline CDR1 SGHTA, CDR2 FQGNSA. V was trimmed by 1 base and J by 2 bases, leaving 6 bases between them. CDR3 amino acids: CASSLDITYNEQFF. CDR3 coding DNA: TGTGCCAGCAGCTTAGACATCACCTACAATGAGCAGTTCTTC.

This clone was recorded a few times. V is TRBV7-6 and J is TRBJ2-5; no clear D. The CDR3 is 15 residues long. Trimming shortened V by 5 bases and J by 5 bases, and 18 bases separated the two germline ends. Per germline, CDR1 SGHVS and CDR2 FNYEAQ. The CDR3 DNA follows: TGTGCCAGCAGCGATCTTACGGGCGTATGGGAGACCCAGTACTTC. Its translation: CASSDLTGVWETQYF.

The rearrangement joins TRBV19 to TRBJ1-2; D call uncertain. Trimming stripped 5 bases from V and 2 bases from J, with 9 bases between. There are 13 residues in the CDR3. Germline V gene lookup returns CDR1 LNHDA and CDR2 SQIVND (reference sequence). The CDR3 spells CASSRAANYGYTF. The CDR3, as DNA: TGTGCCAGTAGTCGGGCAGCAAACTATGGCTACACCTTC.

This chain's CDR3 is CARSTGGQPQHF. In DNA, the CDR3 is TGTGCCAGGTCAACGGGCGGTCAGCCCCAGCATTTT. The chain uses TRBV28 and TRBJ1-5; D remains ambiguous. Germline assignment: CDR1 MDHEN and CDR2 SYDVKM. V lost 9 bases, J lost 6 bases, and 12 bases lay in between. The CDR3 extends over 12 amino acids.

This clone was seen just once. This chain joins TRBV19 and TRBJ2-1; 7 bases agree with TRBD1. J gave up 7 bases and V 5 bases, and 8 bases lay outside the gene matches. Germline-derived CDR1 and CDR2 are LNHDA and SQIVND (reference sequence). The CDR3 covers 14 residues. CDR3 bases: TGTGCCAGTAGTGGACGACAGGGAACGAATGAGCAGTTCTTC. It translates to CASSGRQGTNEQFF.

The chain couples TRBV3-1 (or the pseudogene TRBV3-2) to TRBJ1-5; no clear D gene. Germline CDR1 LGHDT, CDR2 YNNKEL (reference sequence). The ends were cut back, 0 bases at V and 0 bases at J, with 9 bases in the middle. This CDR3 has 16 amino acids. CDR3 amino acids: CASSQDITVSNQPQHF. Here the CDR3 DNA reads TGTGCCAGCAGCCAAGATATCACGGTTAGCAATCAGCCCCAGCATTTT.

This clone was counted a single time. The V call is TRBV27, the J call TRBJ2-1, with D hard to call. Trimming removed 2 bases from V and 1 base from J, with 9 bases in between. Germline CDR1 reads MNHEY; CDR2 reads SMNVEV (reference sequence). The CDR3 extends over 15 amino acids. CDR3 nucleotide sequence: TGTGCCAGCAGTTTAGACGGGCCATCCTACAATGAGCAGTTCTTC. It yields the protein CASSLDGPSYNEQFF.

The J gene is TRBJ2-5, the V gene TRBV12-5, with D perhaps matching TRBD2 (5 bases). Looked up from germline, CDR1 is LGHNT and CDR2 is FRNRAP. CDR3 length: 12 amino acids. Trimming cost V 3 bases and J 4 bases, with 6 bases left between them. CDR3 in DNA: TGTGCTAGTGGTTTAGAGGGAGAGACCCAGTACTTC. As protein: CASGLEGETQYF.

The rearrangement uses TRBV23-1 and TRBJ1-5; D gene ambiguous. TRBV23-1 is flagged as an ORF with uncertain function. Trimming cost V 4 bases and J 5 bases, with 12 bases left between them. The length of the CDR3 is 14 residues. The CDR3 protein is CASSLPSLDQPQHF. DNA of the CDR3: TGCGCCAGCAGTCTACCCTCGTTGGATCAGCCCCAGCATTTT.

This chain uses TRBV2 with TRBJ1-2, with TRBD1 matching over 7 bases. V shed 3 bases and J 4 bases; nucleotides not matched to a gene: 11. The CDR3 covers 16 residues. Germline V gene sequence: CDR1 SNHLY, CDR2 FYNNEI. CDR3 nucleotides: TGTGCCAGCAGTGATCTGGACAGGCGTTCCTCCTATGGCTACACCTTC. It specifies CASSDLDRRSSYGYTF.